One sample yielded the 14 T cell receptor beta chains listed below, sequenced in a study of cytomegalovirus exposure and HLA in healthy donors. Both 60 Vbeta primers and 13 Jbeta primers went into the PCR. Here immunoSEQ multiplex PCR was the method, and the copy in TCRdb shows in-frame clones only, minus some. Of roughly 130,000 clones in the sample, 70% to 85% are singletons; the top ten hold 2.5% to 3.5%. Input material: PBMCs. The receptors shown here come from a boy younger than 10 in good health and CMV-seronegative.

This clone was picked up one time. Here the CDR3 reads CASSQDWAGDFYNEQFF. The CDR3 nucleotides are TGCGCCAGCAGCCAAGATTGGGCGGGGGACTTTTACAATGAGCAGTTCTTC. The chain has TRBV4-1 and TRBJ2-1; 7 bases are shared with TRBD2. V lost 0 bases and J lost 4; bases outside the gene matches: 9. Germline CDR1 MGHRA, CDR2 YSYEKL. This CDR3 has 17 amino acids.

The CDR3 sequence: CASTQNTMNTEAFF. In DNA, the CDR3 is TGTGCCAGCACCCAGAACACCATGAACACTGAAGCTTTCTTT. This rearrangement joins TRBV2 to TRBJ1-1; no clear D gene. Germline V gene sequence: CDR1 SNHLY, CDR2 FYNNEI. Trimming stripped 7 bases from V and 0 bases from J, with 12 bases between. CDR3 size: 14 residues.

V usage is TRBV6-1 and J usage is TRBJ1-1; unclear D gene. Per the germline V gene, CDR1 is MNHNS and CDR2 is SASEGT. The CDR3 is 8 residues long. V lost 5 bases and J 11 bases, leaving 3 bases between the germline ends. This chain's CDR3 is CASSSAFF. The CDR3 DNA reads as TGTGCCAGCAGTTCGGCTTTCTTT.

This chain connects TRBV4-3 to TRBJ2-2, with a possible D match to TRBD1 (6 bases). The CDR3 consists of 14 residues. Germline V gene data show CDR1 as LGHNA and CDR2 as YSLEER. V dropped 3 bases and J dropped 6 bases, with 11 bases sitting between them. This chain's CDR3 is CASSHRGPAGELFF. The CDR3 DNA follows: TGCGCCAGCAGCCACAGGGGCCCCGCCGGGGAGCTGTTTTTT.

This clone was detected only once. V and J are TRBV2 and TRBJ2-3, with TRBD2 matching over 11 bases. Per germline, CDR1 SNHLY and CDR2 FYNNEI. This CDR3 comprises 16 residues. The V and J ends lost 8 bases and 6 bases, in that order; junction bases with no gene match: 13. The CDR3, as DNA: TGTGCCAGCTGGGAGGCACTAGCGGGAGTGGGTGATACGCAGTATTTT. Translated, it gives CASWEALAGVGDTQYF.

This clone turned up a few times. CDR3 region: CASSDRANEQFF. Written as DNA, the CDR3 is TGTGCCAGCAGTGACAGGGCCAATGAGCAGTTCTTC. The chain employs TRBV2 and TRBJ2-1, with D possibly being TRBD1 (5 bases). Germline CDR1 reads SNHLY; CDR2 reads FYNNEI. This CDR3 comprises 12 residues. V lost 3 bases, J lost 6 bases, and 6 bases lay in between.

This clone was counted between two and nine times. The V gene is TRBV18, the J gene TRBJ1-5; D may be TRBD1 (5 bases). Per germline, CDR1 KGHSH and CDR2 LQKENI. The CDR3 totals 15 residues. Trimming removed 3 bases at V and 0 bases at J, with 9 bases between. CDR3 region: CASSPPGSSNQPQHF. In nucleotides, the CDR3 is TGTGCCAGCTCACCTCCAGGGTCTAGCAATCAGCCCCAGCATTTT.

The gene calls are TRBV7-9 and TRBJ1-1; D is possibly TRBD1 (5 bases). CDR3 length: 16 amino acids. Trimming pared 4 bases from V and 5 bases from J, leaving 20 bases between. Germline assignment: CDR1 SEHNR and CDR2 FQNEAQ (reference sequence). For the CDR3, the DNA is TGTGCCAGCAGCTCCCGGGTTGGGCAGGGTCGTACTGAAGCTTTCTTT. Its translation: CASSSRVGQGRTEAFF.

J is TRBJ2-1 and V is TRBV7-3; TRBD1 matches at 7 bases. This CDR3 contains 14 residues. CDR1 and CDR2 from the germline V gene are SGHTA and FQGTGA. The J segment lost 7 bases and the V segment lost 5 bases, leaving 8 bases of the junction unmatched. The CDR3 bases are TGTGCCAGCAGCGCGTACGCAGGGGGAAATGAGCAGTTCTTC. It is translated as CASSAYAGGNEQFF.

This CDR3 is CASSRGSTEAFF. CDR3 DNA sequence: TGCGCCAGCAGCAGGGGGAGTACTGAAGCTTTCTTT. The gene calls are TRBV4-1 and TRBJ1-1; D may be TRBD1 (6 bases). Per germline, CDR1 MGHRA and CDR2 YSYEKL. This CDR3 is built from 12 residues. The V end was cut by 5 bases, the J end by 5 bases, with 9 bases between.

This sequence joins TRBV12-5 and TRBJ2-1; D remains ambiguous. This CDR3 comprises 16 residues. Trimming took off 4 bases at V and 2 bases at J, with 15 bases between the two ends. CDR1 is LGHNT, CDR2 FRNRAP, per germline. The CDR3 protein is CASGSPGPRAYNEQFF. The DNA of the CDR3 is TGTGCTAGTGGTTCCCCAGGCCCTCGAGCCTACAATGAGCAGTTCTTC.

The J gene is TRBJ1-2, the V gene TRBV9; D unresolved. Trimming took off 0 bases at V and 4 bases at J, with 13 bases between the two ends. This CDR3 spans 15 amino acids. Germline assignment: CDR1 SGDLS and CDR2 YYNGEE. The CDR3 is CASSVARGNPYGYTF. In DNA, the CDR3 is TGTGCCAGCAGCGTAGCCCGAGGCAACCCCTATGGCTACACCTTC.

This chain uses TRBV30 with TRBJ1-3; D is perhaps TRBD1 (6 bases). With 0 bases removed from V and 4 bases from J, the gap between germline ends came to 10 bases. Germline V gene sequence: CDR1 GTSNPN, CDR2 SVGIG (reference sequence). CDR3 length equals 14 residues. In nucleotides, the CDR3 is TGTGCCTGGAGTGTAGGGGGAGCCGGAAACACCATATATTTT. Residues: CAWSVGGAGNTIYF.

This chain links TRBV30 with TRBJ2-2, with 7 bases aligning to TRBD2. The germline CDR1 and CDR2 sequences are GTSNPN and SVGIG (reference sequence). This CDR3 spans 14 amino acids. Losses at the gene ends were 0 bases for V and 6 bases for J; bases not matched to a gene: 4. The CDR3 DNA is TGTGCCTGGAGTGTGGGGGGGGTTTCCGGGGAGCTGTTTTTT. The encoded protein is CAWSVGGVSGELFF.